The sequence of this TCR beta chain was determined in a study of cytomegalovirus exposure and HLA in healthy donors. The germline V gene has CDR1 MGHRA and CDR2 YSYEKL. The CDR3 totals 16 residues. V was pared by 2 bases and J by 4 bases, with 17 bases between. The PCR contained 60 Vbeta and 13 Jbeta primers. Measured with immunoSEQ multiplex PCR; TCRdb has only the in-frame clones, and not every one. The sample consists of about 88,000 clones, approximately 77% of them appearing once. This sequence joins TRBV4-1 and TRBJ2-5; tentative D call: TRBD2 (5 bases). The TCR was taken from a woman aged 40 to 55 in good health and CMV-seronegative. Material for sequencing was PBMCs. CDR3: CASSQSVRVGVETQYF. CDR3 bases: TGCGCCAGCAGCCAAAGTGTGCGGGTCGGGGTAGAGACCCAGTACTTC.